This TCR beta chain was obtained from a study of blood T cell repertoires in COVID-19. For the study at large: Material from acute and convalescent COVID-19 was sourced from the United States, Italy and Spain.

V shed 2 bases and J shed 4 bases, with 8 bases lying between them. CDR1 is ENHRY and CDR2 is SYGVKD in the germline V gene. This CDR3 is built from 13 residues. Data came from immunoSEQ multiplex PCR; TCRdb stores just in-frame clones and leaves some out. The table has hundreds of thousands of clones, 75% to 90% seen once; the top ten hold around 2%. The chain employs TRBV10-3 and TRBJ1-1, with unresolved D. The specimen was PBMCs or T cells enriched from blood (not recorded which). This sequence was found in a young woman who had recovered from COVID-19. The CDR3 reads CAISEAGSTEAFF. CDR3 in DNA: TGTGCCATCAGTGAGGCAGGAAGCACTGAAGCTTTCTTT.